These T cell receptor beta chains were read from a single sample in a study of blood T cell repertoires in COVID-19. Produced via immunoSEQ multiplex PCR; TCRdb's table is partial and in-frame only. The repertoire holds approximately 220,000 clones, with around four fifths as singletons. The sequenced sample consisted of peripheral blood. The origin of the receptors is a woman aged 55-69 years who had recovered from COVID-19. CDR3s include the opening cysteine and the closing phenylalanine or tryptophan. D genes are given only for firm matches. Not all rows give a size; the values are once, few, many and, for expanded clones, a class.

J gene,clone size,D gene,V gene,CDR3 DNA,CDR3 protein
TRBJ2-1,-,-,TRBV5-1,TGCGCCAGCAGGCCGGAGGGGGGGCCCTACAATGAGCAGTTCTTC,CASRPEGGPYNEQFF
TRBJ2-7,-,-,TRBV7-2,TGTGCCAGCAGCTTAGGTGTGGGGCAGCTGTTGGAGCAGTACTTC,CASSLGVGQLLEQYF
TRBJ2-3,-,-,TRBV5-6,TGTGCCAGCACCGGGGGCCCAGGGGGAACCACAGATACGCAGTATTTT,CASTGGPGGTTDTQYF
TRBJ2-2,-,TRBD2,TRBV6-5,TGTGCCAGCAGTATCAGCGGGGGGAGCACCGGGGAGCTGTTTTTT,CASSISGGSTGELFF
TRBJ1-1,-,TRBD1,TRBV5-4,TGTGCCAGCAGCACTCGGACAGGGTGGGACACTGAAGCTTTCTTT,CASSTRTGWDTEAFF
TRBJ2-3,-,-,TRBV27,TGTGCCAGCAGTCTAAACCCTAGCGGCACAGATACGCAGTATTTT,CASSLNPSGTDTQYF
TRBJ1-1,few,-,TRBV10-1,TGCGCCAGCAGTGAGTCTACAGAACCCGCTGAAGCTTTCTTT,CASSESTEPAEAFF
TRBJ2-1,once,-,TRBV9,TGTGCCAGCAATAGGGAAGGACAAACCTACAATGAGCAGTTCTTC,CASNREGQTYNEQFF
TRBJ2-1,-,TRBD1,TRBV11-2,TGTGCCAGCAGCCCGGGACAGGGAAGCTACAATGAGCAGTTCTTC,CASSPGQGSYNEQFF
TRBJ1-1,-,-,TRBV10-3,TGTGCCATCAGTGACATCAAGGGGACTGAAGCTTTCTTT,CAISDIKGTEAFF
TRBJ2-3,many,-,TRBV5-1,TGCGCCAGCAGCTTATTTGGAGGCACAGATACGCAGTATTTT,CASSLFGGTDTQYF
TRBJ2-1,-,TRBD2,TRBV27,TGTGCCAGCAGCCCACTGGCGGGGGGCTCCTACAATGAGCAGTTCTTC,CASSPLAGGSYNEQFF
TRBJ2-2,-,-,TRBV12-5,TGTGCTAGTGGTTTGGCTGCGGGCGGATCGAACACCGGGGAGCTGTTTTTT,CASGLAAGGSNTGELFF
TRBJ1-2,-,TRBD1,TRBV18,TGTGCCAGCTCACCACTTACGGGACAGCGAAAACTCTATGGCTACACCTTC,CASSPLTGQRKLYGYTF
TRBJ1-1,few,-,TRBV9,TGTGCCAGCAGCGTAGTCGGACAGAACACTGAAGCTTTCTTT,CASSVVGQNTEAFF
TRBJ2-7,-,-,TRBV27,TGTGCCAGCAGGGACGGGATAGGCTACGAGCAGTACTTC,CASRDGIGYEQYF
TRBJ2-5,-,-,TRBV7-3,TGTGCCAGCAGCTTAGGTGTACGGAGCCAAGAGACCCAGTACTTC,CASSLGVRSQETQYF
TRBJ1-5,-,-,TRBV7-9,TGTGCCAGCAGCTTTTTGGGGGAGGATCAGCCCCAGCATTTT,CASSFLGEDQPQHF
TRBJ1-1,-,-,TRBV5-1,TGCGCCAGCAGCTCGGAGCCGGGTAGCGGCACTGAAGCTTTCTTT,CASSSEPGSGTEAFF
TRBJ2-7,once,TRBD1,TRBV18,TGTGCCAGCTCACCGGACAGGGCGTGGAATTACGAGCAGTACTTC,CASSPDRAWNYEQYF
TRBJ1-4,-,-,TRBV4-3,TGCGCCAGCAGCCCAAACGGACGGGGGGATGAAAAACTGTTTTTT,CASSPNGRGDEKLFF
TRBJ2-5,-,-,TRBV7-2,TGTGCCAGCAGCTTGCTTGGGGACTACCAAGAGACCCAGTACTTC,CASSLLGDYQETQYF
TRBJ2-1,-,-,TRBV3-1/TRBV3-2,TGTGCCAGCAGCCAAGATAGAGGCACCTACAATGAGCAGTTCTTC,CASSQDRGTYNEQFF
TRBJ2-3,-,TRBD1,TRBV18,TGTGCCAGCTCACCAGTGGACAGGGTCGGGTATCGCACAGATACGCAGTATTTT,CASSPVDRVGYRTDTQYF
TRBJ1-6,-,-,TRBV6-4,TGTGCCAGCAGCCTTGGGGCAGCAAATAATTCACCCCTCCACTTT,CASSLGAANNSPLHF
TRBJ1-1,few,TRBD1,TRBV7-9,TGTGCCAGCAGCTTAGCAGGGACAGCCTCTGAAGCTTTCTTT,CASSLAGTASEAFF
TRBJ1-1,-,-,TRBV11-3,TGTGCCAGCAGCTTAGGGGGCATGAACACTGAAGCTTTCTTT,CASSLGGMNTEAFF
TRBJ2-1,-,-,TRBV6-2/TRBV6-3,TGTGCCAGCAGTTACTGGGGTCGCGGGACTTTCTCCTACAATGAGCAGTTCTTC,CASSYWGRGTFSYNEQFF
TRBJ2-7,-,-,TRBV19,TGTGCCAGTAGGCCTCAACAGGGTGGCGAGCAGTACTTC,CASRPQQGGEQYF
TRBJ2-2,-,TRBD1,TRBV11-3,TGTGCCAGCAGCACCCACAGGGGCGGTACCGGGGAGCTGTTTTTT,CASSTHRGGTGELFF
TRBJ1-3,-,TRBD1,TRBV12-5,TGTGCTAGTGGTTCCATCCGGGACAGGGCTGGAAACACCATATATTTT,CASGSIRDRAGNTIYF
TRBJ1-2,-,TRBD1,TRBV6-5,TGTGCCAGCAGTTACTCGGCCGGGACAGGGTATGGCTACACCTTC,CASSYSAGTGYGYTF
TRBJ1-6,-,TRBD1,TRBV27,TGTGCCAGCAGGTTCGGACAGGGGAATTCACCCCTCCACTTT,CASRFGQGNSPLHF
TRBJ2-3,-,TRBD2,TRBV25-1,TGTGCCACAGGACTAGCGGGGGGGAGCACAGATACGCAGTATTTT,CATGLAGGSTDTQYF
TRBJ1-6,-,TRBD1,TRBV6-1,TGTGCCAGCAGTGAAAGGCTGACAGGGTCGGATTCACCCCTCCACTTT,CASSERLTGSDSPLHF
TRBJ2-7,-,TRBD1,TRBV24-1,TGTGCCACCACCCCACCCGGTGCGGGACAGGGGAGCTCCTACGAGCAGTACTTC,CATTPPGAGQGSSYEQYF
TRBJ2-1,-,TRBD1,TRBV11-2,TGTGCCAGCAGCTTAGTGGGTCCGGGACAGTACAATGAGCAGTTCTTC,CASSLVGPGQYNEQFF
TRBJ2-3,-,-,TRBV5-1,TGCGCCAGCAGCTTGTTTTTAGCGGCAGATACGCAGTATTTT,CASSLFLAADTQYF
TRBJ2-1,few,TRBD1,TRBV24-1,TGTGCCACCAGTGATCCCCGGGACAGGGACAATGAGCAGTTCTTC,CATSDPRDRDNEQFF
TRBJ1-4,-,TRBD1,TRBV30,TGTGCCTTCAGGACAGGGTGGGAAAAACTGTTTTTT,CAFRTGWEKLFF
TRBJ1-2,-,TRBD1,TRBV30,TGTGCCTGGTCCCAGGGCAGGGGGGTCCCCTATGGCTACACCTTC,CAWSQGRGVPYGYTF
TRBJ2-3,-,TRBD2,TRBV7-8,TGTGCCAGCAGCTTTACGGGGGGGCAAACAGATACGCAGTATTTT,CASSFTGGQTDTQYF
TRBJ1-4,once,TRBD1,TRBV3-1/TRBV3-2,TGTGCCAGCAGCCAAGTAATGGGACAGCTTGCAACTAATGAAAAACTGTTTTTT,CASSQVMGQLATNEKLFF
TRBJ2-7,once,TRBD1,TRBV5-4,TGTGCCAGCAGCCTAGGGACAGCGTCAACCTACGAGCAGTACTTC,CASSLGTASTYEQYF
TRBJ2-1,-,-,TRBV7-8,TGTGCCAGCAGCCCTTGGGTTGCGGGACCGTACAATGAGCAGTTCTTC,CASSPWVAGPYNEQFF
TRBJ1-2,-,-,TRBV5-6,TGTGCCAGCAGCTTGGCCGTTTCAGGGTATGGCTACACCTTC,CASSLAVSGYGYTF
TRBJ2-3,-,TRBD2,TRBV2,TGTGCCAGCAGTGTTCAGCGGGGGGCTGTCACAGATACGCAGTATTTT,CASSVQRGAVTDTQYF
TRBJ2-1,-,-,TRBV6-5,TGTGCCAGCAGTACAGACCGGTATGAGCAGTTCTTC,CASSTDRYEQFF
TRBJ1-5,once,TRBD1,TRBV6-5,TGTGCCAGCCGAGGGACAGCTAGCAATCAGCCCCAGCATTTT,CASRGTASNQPQHF
TRBJ2-7,-,-,TRBV2,TGTGCCAGCAGTGTTCAGGGCTACGAGCAGTACTTC,CASSVQGYEQYF
TRBJ2-7,once,-,TRBV18,TGTGCCAGCTCACCACCGGGCGCTCTCGAGCAGTACTTC,CASSPPGALEQYF